This TCR beta chain was sequenced during a study of blood T cells in healthy people across ages. Per sample, at least 6 micrograms of total RNA were extracted. Study observations and caveats: Significant beta diversity loss was already apparent by age approximately 42, declining roughly linearly. As naive T cell percentage varied, TCR beta diversity correlated strongly with it. Estimated diversity that came from one million T cells was considered an underestimate.

Using a J-beta primer mix together with a sample-barcoded 5' primer, a second PCR was run for about 6 to 11 cycles. TCRdb re-called the 5' RACE reads through MiXCR, storing one row per CDR3 protein. The table lists roughly 1.5 million distinct CDR3 sequences, about 45% of them singletons. The V end lost 6 bases, the J end lost 1 base, and 15 bases lay between the germline ends. The CDR3 extends over 15 amino acids. CDR1 is MNHEY, CDR2 SVGAGI, per germline. Concerning this clonotype: Its target is unknown.

This sequence was found in a woman younger than 35 in good health. Sequenced sample: blood. J is TRBJ1-1 and V is TRBV6-5, with a tentative D call TRBD1 (5 bases). The CDR3 nucleotides are TGTGCCAGCAGCTCCCCGGGACTGTCGAACACTGAAGCTTTCTTT. Its translation: CASSSPGLSNTEAFF.